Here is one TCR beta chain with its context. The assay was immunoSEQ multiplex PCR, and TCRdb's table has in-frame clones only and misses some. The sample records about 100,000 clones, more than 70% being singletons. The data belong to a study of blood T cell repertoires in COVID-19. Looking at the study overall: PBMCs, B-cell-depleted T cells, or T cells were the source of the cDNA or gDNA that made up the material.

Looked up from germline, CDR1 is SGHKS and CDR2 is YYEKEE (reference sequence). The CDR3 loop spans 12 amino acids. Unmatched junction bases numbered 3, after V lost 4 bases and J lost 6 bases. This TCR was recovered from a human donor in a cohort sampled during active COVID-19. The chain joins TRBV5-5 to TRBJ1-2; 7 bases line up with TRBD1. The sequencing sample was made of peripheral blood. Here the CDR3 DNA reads TGTGCCAGCAGCCGGCAGGGGGATGGCTACACCTTC. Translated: CASSRQGDGYTF.